Presented here are 27 T cell receptor beta chains from one specimen sequenced in a study of PD-1 blockade in classical Hodgkin lymphoma. All trial patients relapsed after autologous stem cell transplantation. Clones were read by immunoSEQ multiplex PCR, and TCRdb kept only the in-frame ones, dropping some. The sample lists fewer than 15,000 clones, more than 90% seen once, with approximately 10% in the top ten. Specimen: peripheral blood mononuclear cells (PBMCs), collected at baseline. These receptors came from a human donor with classical Hodgkin lymphoma.

The chain recombines TRBV25-1 with TRBJ1-1; TRBD1 is a possible D gene (6 bases). V was trimmed by 3 bases and J by 2 bases, leaving 13 bases between them. Germline V gene data show CDR1 as MGHDK and CDR2 as SYGVNS. This CDR3 is 15 amino acids long. The CDR3 reads CASSDSGQLNTEAFF. CDR3 nucleotides: TGTGCCAGCAGTGATAGTGGACAGCTAAACACTGAAGCTTTCTTT.

The rearrangement joins TRBV5-1 to TRBJ1-4; the match to TRBD1 covers 7 bases. Unmatched junction bases numbered 5, after V lost 4 bases and J lost 8 bases. The CDR3 is 13 residues long. Per germline, CDR1 SGHRS and CDR2 YFSETQ. This chain's CDR3 is CASSVGQTEKLFF. The CDR3 DNA follows: TGCGCCAGCAGCGTGGGACAGACCGAAAAACTGTTTTTT.

The V and J genes are TRBV5-1 and TRBJ2-5; 7 positions agree with TRBD2. The germline CDR1 and CDR2 sequences are SGHRS and YFSETQ. This CDR3 has 15 amino acids. J gave up 7 bases and V 4 bases, and 13 bases lay outside the gene matches. CDR3 nucleotides: TGCGCCAGCAGCCTCGGGGAGGGAGGCAGCAGGACCCAGTACTTC. It translates to CASSLGEGGSRTQYF.

CDR3 bases: TGTGCCAGCAGCTTAGTTTCAGGGGCCAGAGCCAAAAACATTCAGTACTTC. It codes for CASSLVSGARAKNIQYF. This chain connects TRBV7-9 to TRBJ2-4; maybe TRBD1 (6 bases). The CDR3 has 17 amino acids. The V end lost 1 base, the J end lost 0 bases, and 13 bases lay between the germline ends. Germline loops: CDR1 SEHNR, CDR2 FQNEAQ (reference sequence).

The gene calls are TRBV5-1 and TRBJ2-7; D perhaps matches TRBD1 (5 bases). V lost 4 bases to trimming and J lost 2 bases, with 13 bases between them. From germline, CDR1 is SGHRS and CDR2 YFSETQ. The CDR3 has 14 residues. CDR3 protein: CASSADRPTYEQYF. Written as DNA, the CDR3 is TGCGCCAGCAGCGCAGACAGACCCACCTACGAGCAGTACTTC.

This clone occurred once. The V and J genes are TRBV15 and TRBJ2-7; 10 bases match TRBD2. Germline values: CDR1 LNHNV, CDR2 YYDKDF (reference sequence). The CDR3 contains 16 residues. The junction had 18 bases not matched to a gene; V was cut back by 4 bases and J by 12 bases. The CDR3 reads CATSTRPGTSDGGLYF. The CDR3, as DNA: TGTGCCACCAGCACACGTCCCGGGACTAGCGACGGGGGCTTGTACTTC.

This chain links TRBV2 with TRBJ2-3; D uncertain. V was clipped by 7 bases and J by 6 bases, with 14 bases between them. Per the germline V gene, CDR1 is SNHLY and CDR2 is FYNNEI. This CDR3 contains 13 residues. The DNA for the CDR3 is TGTGCCAGCATGGACCGAGAAGGGGATACGCAGTATTTT. Translating it yields CASMDREGDTQYF.

The rearrangement joins TRBV9 to TRBJ2-2; TRBD2 matches 12 bases. Unmatched junction bases numbered 4, after V lost 0 bases and J lost 4 bases. Per the germline V gene, CDR1 is SGDLS and CDR2 is YYNGEE. This CDR3 region has 17 residues. The chain's CDR3 is CASSVVVLAGGTGELFF. CDR3 in DNA: TGTGCCAGCAGCGTAGTTGTACTAGCGGGGGGCACCGGGGAGCTGTTTTTT.

The rearrangement uses TRBV19 and TRBJ2-7; the D is unclear. Trimming took 2 bases from V and 0 from J, leaving 11 bases between them. CDR1 and CDR2 from the germline V gene are LNHDA and SQIVND (reference sequence). The CDR3 loop spans 15 amino acids. The CDR3 reads CASSIIGVNSYEQYF. CDR3 sequence (DNA): TGTGCCAGTAGTATAATTGGCGTCAACTCCTACGAGCAGTACTTC.

The rearrangement uses TRBV5-1 and TRBJ2-5; 12 positions match TRBD1. The ends lost 4 bases at V and 4 bases at J; junction bases unmatched: 8. The CDR3 length is 16 residues. Germline assignment: CDR1 SGHRS and CDR2 YFSETQ. The CDR3: CASSVSGQGAGETQYF. CDR3 bases: TGCGCCAGCAGCGTATCGGGACAGGGGGCAGGAGAGACCCAGTACTTC.

This clone was found a few times. This chain connects TRBV28 to TRBJ1-5, with D possibly being TRBD1 (6 bases). Germline CDR1 MDHEN, CDR2 SYDVKM. Trimming cost V 3 bases and J 0 bases, with 12 bases left between them. The CDR3 is 16 amino acids. The CDR3 loop reads CASSFFDRFSNQPQHF. The CDR3 region has the DNA TGTGCCAGCAGTTTTTTCGACAGGTTTAGCAATCAGCCCCAGCATTTT.

This chain links TRBV4-1 with TRBJ2-7; D not certain. The CDR3 is 15 residues long. CDR1 MGHRA and CDR2 YSYEKL come from the germline V gene. Trimming removed 0 bases at V and 3 bases at J, with 12 bases between. The CDR3 sequence: CASSQEVDLGYEQYF. As DNA, the CDR3 is TGCGCCAGCAGCCAAGAGGTGGATTTGGGCTACGAGCAGTACTTC.

V usage is TRBV5-1 and J usage is TRBJ1-1; D gene unclear. Trimming took 6 bases from V and 1 from J, leaving 10 bases between them. Germline loops: CDR1 SGHRS, CDR2 YFSETQ. This CDR3 is 13 amino acids long. The CDR3 sequence is CASNEPGNTEAFF. The CDR3 nucleotides read TGCGCCAGCAACGAACCAGGGAACACTGAAGCTTTCTTT.

This chain uses TRBV10-3 with TRBJ1-1; D not resolved. The V end was cut by 0 bases, the J end by 0 bases, with 11 bases between. Per germline, CDR1 ENHRY and CDR2 SYGVKD. This CDR3 contains 16 residues. In DNA form, the CDR3 reads TGTGCCATCAGTGAGTCGAAACCTGGGGTGAACACTGAAGCTTTCTTT. Amino acids: CAISESKPGVNTEAFF.

The chain employs TRBV6-4 and TRBJ2-1; possible D gene TRBD2, 6 bases. CDR3 length equals 11 residues. Looked up from germline, CDR1 is MRHNA and CDR2 is SNTAGT. V lost 11 bases to trimming and J lost 6 bases, with 11 bases between them. The CDR3: CAPVGGNEQFF. The DNA of the CDR3 is TGTGCCCCGGTCGGGGGCAATGAGCAGTTCTTC.

The gene calls are TRBV5-1 and TRBJ1-4; 8 bases agree with TRBD1. V was clipped by 4 bases and J by 7 bases; unmatched bases: 6. The germline CDR1 and CDR2 sequences are SGHRS and YFSETQ. The CDR3 is 14 residues long. CDR3 DNA sequence: TGCGCCAGCAGCGGCACAGGGGGGAGTGAAAAACTGTTTTTT. Amino acids: CASSGTGGSEKLFF. Using reference TRBV5-1 and TRBJ1-4 for the parts outside the CDR3, the full variable domain is KAGVTQTPRYLIKTRGQQVTLSCSPISGHRSVSWYQQTPGQGLQFLFEYFSETQRNKGNFPGRFSGRQFSNSRSEMNVSTLELGDSALYLCASSGTGGSEKLFFGSGTQLSVL.

The rearrangement joins TRBV4-1 to TRBJ2-7; 7 positions agree with TRBD2. Germline trimming cut 2 bases from V and 0 bases from J; bases unmatched to any gene: 4. The CDR3 has 15 residues. Germline CDR1 reads MGHRA; CDR2 reads YSYEKL. The CDR3 reads CASSQLAANSYEQYF. The CDR3 DNA is TGCGCCAGCAGCCAACTAGCGGCCAACTCCTACGAGCAGTACTTC.

The V and J genes are TRBV11-2 and TRBJ1-2; the match to TRBD1 covers 9 bases. CDR3 length equals 15 residues. Germline CDR1 reads SGHAT; CDR2 reads FQNNGV. The V gene end was trimmed by 4 bases and the J gene end by 2 bases; junction bases not matched to a gene: 5. DNA for the CDR3: TGTGCCAGCAGCTCCCCGGACAGGGGCAACTATGGCTACACCTTC. As protein: CASSSPDRGNYGYTF.

The V gene is TRBV5-1, the J gene TRBJ2-7; D possibly matches TRBD1 or TRBD2 (6 bases each). Deletions cut 4 bases from V and 1 base from J, with 12 bases between. Germline V CDR1 and CDR2: SGHRS, YFSETQ. There are 14 residues in the CDR3. The DNA for the CDR3 is TGCGCCAGCAGCGGAGGGACACCGTCCTACGAGCAGTACTTC. Its translation is CASSGGTPSYEQYF.

V gene TRBV7-8 combines with J gene TRBJ1-1, with a weak D call TRBD1 (5 bases). With 8 bases removed from V and 1 base from J, the gap between germline ends came to 11 bases. The V gene's germline CDR1 is SGHVS and CDR2 FQNEAQ. CDR3 length: 13 residues. The CDR3 loop reads CASVWGRNTEAFF. DNA of the CDR3: TGTGCCAGCGTCTGGGGCAGGAACACTGAAGCTTTCTTT.

This clone appeared a single time. The chain joins TRBV5-1 to TRBJ1-3, with 8 bases aligning to TRBD1. This CDR3 contains 14 residues. Losses at the gene ends were 3 bases for V and 7 bases for J; bases not matched to a gene: 6. The germline V gene has CDR1 SGHRS and CDR2 YFSETQ. The CDR3 DNA is TGCGCCAGCAGCTCGGGACAGGCCGGGAACACCATATATTTT. Translation gives CASSSGQAGNTIYF.

The V call is TRBV5-1, the J call TRBJ2-5; D might be TRBD1 (5 bases). V was pared by 7 bases and J by 3 bases, with 13 bases between. Germline V CDR1 and CDR2: SGHRS, YFSETQ. The CDR3 consists of 13 residues. CDR3: CASGRSGKETQYF. CDR3 DNA: TGCGCCAGCGGGCGGTCAGGGAAAGAGACCCAGTACTTC.

The chain couples TRBV7-9 to TRBJ2-6; D is unclear. Deletions cut 5 bases from V and 4 bases from J, with 12 bases between. The CDR3 spans 15 residues. Germline V gene sequence: CDR1 SEHNR, CDR2 FQNEAQ (reference sequence). CDR3 protein: CASSRSGAGANVLTF. The CDR3 DNA follows: TGTGCCAGCAGCAGATCAGGTGCCGGGGCCAACGTCCTGACTTTC.

CDR3 amino acids: CASSVGELSSYNSPLHF. The CDR3 DNA follows: TGTGCCAGCAGCGTAGGGGAGTTAAGCTCCTATAATTCACCCCTCCACTTT. V gene TRBV9 combines with J gene TRBJ1-6; D is undetermined. Trimming shortened V by 0 bases and J by 0 bases, and 10 bases separated the two germline ends. This CDR3 has 17 amino acids. Germline V gene lookup returns CDR1 SGDLS and CDR2 YYNGEE.

This chain joins TRBV30 and TRBJ2-2, with 7 nucleotides matching TRBD2. V was clipped by 1 base and J by 3 bases; unmatched bases: 5. The germline gives CDR1 GTSNPN, CDR2 SVGIG (reference sequence). This CDR3 contains 15 residues. CDR3 region: CAWSGSGGYTGELFF. In nucleotides, the CDR3 is TGTGCCTGGAGTGGGTCGGGGGGATACACCGGGGAGCTGTTTTTT.

V gene TRBV4-1 combines with J gene TRBJ1-5; D gene unclear. The CDR3 runs 13 residues. V was cut by 0 bases and J by 6 bases, with 6 bases left in between. Germline-derived CDR1 and CDR2 are MGHRA and YSYEKL. In nucleotides, the CDR3 is TGCGCCAGCAGCCAAGATCTAGGTCAGCCCCAGCATTTT. Its protein product is CASSQDLGQPQHF.

The chain couples TRBV5-4 to TRBJ1-6, with D tentatively TRBD1 (6 bases). The V end lost 1 base, the J end lost 9 bases, and 17 bases lay between the germline ends. Germline CDR1 is SGHNT and CDR2 is YYREEE (reference sequence). This CDR3 has 16 amino acids. The DNA for the CDR3 is TGTGCCAGCAGCTTGCTCGCCCCCACGACAGGTTCACCCCTCCACTTT. Encoded protein: CASSLLAPTTGSPLHF.